This TCR beta chain is from a study of CD8 T cells in Susac syndrome. Reverse transcription used about 0.45 to 1 ug RNA and random hexamers. With immunoSEQ multiplex PCR, TCR beta CDR3 was amplified across 54 Vbeta and 13 Jbeta. TCRdb recomputed calls from the immunoSEQ multiplex PCR reads with MiXCR, one row per CDR3 protein. The sample carries about 210,000 distinct CDR3 sequences, 80% to 95% recorded once. The CDR3 covers 14 residues. Trimming removed 8 bases from V and 6 bases from J; junction bases left unmatched: 10. The CD8+ and CD4+ T cells were isolated magnetically using a negative isolation approach, whereas the TEMRA cells were enriched by FACS.

The V and J genes are TRBV12-3 or TRBV12-4 and TRBJ1-1; 9 nucleotides align to TRBD1. The sample was CD4+ T cells from PBMCs. The TCR originated in a human donor in good health. The CDR3 is CASVWTGARAEAFF. CDR3 sequence (DNA): TGTGCCAGCGTGTGGACAGGGGCGAGGGCTGAAGCTTTCTTT.